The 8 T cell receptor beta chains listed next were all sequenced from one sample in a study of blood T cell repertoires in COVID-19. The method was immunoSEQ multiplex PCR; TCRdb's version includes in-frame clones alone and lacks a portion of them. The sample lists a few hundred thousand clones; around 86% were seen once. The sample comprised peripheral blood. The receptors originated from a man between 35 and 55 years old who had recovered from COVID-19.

CDR3 loop: CASSRMANIGAEQYF. The CDR3 region has the DNA TGTGCCAGCAGCCGGATGGCGAACATTGGGGCCGAGCAGTACTTC. The chain employs TRBV14 and TRBJ2-7; possible D gene TRBD1, 5 bases. This CDR3 is 15 amino acids long. V was clipped by 4 bases and J by 6 bases, with 19 bases between them. Germline V gene sequence: CDR1 SGHDN, CDR2 FVKESK.

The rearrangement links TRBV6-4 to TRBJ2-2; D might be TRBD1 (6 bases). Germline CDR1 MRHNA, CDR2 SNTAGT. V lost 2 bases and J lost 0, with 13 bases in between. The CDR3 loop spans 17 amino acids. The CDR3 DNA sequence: TGTGCCAGCAGTGACACCGAATGGACAGCGAACACCGGGGAGCTGTTTTTT. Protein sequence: CASSDTEWTANTGELFF.

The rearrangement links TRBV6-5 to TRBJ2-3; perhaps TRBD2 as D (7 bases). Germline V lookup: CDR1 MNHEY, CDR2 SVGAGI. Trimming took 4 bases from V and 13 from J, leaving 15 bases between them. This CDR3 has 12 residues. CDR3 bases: TGTGCCAGCAGTTCGGGTGGGAGGGGGGAGTATTTT. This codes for CASSSGGRGEYF.

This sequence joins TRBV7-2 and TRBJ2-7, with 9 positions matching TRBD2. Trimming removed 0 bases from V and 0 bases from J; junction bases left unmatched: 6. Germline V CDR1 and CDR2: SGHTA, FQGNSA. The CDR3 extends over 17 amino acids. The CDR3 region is CASSLAPSGAFSYEQYF. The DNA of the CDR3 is TGTGCCAGCAGCTTAGCCCCTAGCGGGGCTTTCTCCTACGAGCAGTACTTC.

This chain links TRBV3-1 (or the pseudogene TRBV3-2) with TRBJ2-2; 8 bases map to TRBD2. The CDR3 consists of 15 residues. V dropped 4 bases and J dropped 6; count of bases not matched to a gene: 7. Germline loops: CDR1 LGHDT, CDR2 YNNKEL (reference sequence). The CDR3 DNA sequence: TGTGCCAGCAGCCGCCCGGGACTAGTTCCCGGGGAGCTGTTTTTT. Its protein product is CASSRPGLVPGELFF.

Here the CDR3 reads CASSRVEKLFF. In nucleotides, the CDR3 is TGTGCCAGCAGTCGCGTGGAAAAACTGTTTTTT. V and J are TRBV3-1 (or the pseudogene TRBV3-2) and TRBJ1-4, with D uncertain. V lost 6 bases and J 8 bases, leaving 7 bases between the germline ends. CDR1 and CDR2 from the germline V gene are LGHDT and YNNKEL (reference sequence). CDR3 length: 11 amino acids.

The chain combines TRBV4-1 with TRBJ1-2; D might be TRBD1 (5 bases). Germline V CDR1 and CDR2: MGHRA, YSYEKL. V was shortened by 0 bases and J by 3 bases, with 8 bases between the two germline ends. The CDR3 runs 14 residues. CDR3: CASSQDTGYYGYTF. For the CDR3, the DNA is TGCGCCAGCAGCCAAGACACAGGATACTATGGCTACACCTTC.

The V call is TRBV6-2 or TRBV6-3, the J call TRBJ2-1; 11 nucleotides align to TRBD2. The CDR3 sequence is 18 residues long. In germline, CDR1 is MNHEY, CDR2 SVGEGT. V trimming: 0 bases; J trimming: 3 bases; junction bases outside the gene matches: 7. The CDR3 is CASSYSGLAGFLYNEQFF. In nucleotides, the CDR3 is TGTGCCAGCAGTTACTCCGGACTAGCGGGCTTCCTCTACAATGAGCAGTTCTTC.